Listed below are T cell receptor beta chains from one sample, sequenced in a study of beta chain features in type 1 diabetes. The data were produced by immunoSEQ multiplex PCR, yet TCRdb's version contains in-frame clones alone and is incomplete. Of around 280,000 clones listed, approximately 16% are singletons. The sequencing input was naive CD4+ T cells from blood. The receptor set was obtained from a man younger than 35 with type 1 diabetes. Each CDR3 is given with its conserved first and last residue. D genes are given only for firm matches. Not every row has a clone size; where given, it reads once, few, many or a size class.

CASGFPEGTTEAFF | TGTGCTAGTGGTTTTCCCGAGGGTACCACTGAAGCTTTCTTT | TRBV12-5 | - | TRBJ1-1 | -
CASSSKREGRGGELFF | TGTGCCAGCAGCTCTAAGCGGGAGGGCCGTGGCGGGGAGCTGTTTTTT | TRBV7-8 | TRBD2 | TRBJ2-2 | -
CASSPVASGTGEQYF | TGTGCCAGCTCACCTGTGGCTAGCGGGACAGGCGAGCAGTACTTC | TRBV18 | - | TRBJ2-7 | -
CASSVRQGETQYF | TGTGCCAGCAGCGTGAGGCAGGGGGAGACCCAGTACTTC | TRBV9 | - | TRBJ2-5 | -
CATTREGAAGELFF | TGTGCCACTACACGGGAGGGGGCAGCCGGGGAGCTGTTTTTT | TRBV19 | - | TRBJ2-2 | -
CAWSYLGSEKLFF | TGTGCCTGGAGTTATCTAGGGAGTGAAAAACTGTTTTTT | TRBV30 | - | TRBJ1-4 | -
CASRSGGADGELFF | TGTGCCAGTAGGAGCGGGGGGGCAGACGGGGAGCTGTTTTTT | TRBV19 | TRBD2 | TRBJ2-2 | -
CASSPSGGVYGYTF | TGTGCCAGCAGCCCATCCGGCGGGGTCTATGGCTACACCTTC | TRBV7-2 | - | TRBJ1-2 | -
CASSAVFGSRGAGGFF | TGTGCCAGCAGCGCCGTATTCGGGAGTCGGGGGGCCGGGGGGTTCTTC | TRBV7-2 | - | TRBJ2-1 | few
CASLTSGTSYNEQFF | TGTGCCTCCCTCACTAGCGGGACATCCTACAATGAGCAGTTCTTC | TRBV6-1 | TRBD2 | TRBJ2-1 | few
CASSLTVSMNTEAFF | TGTGCCAGCAGCTTGACAGTTTCTATGAACACTGAAGCTTTCTTT | TRBV5-4 | - | TRBJ1-1 | -
CSVGRQLNTEAFF | TGCAGCGTAGGAAGACAGTTGAACACTGAAGCTTTCTTT | TRBV29-1 | - | TRBJ1-1 | few
CAWSVPGGNTEAFF | TGTGCCTGGAGTGTACCAGGGGGGAACACTGAAGCTTTCTTT | TRBV30 | TRBD1 | TRBJ1-1 | -
CASRTGGIKPQHF | TGTGCCAGCAGAACGGGGGGAATTAAGCCCCAGCATTTT | TRBV28 | - | TRBJ1-5 | -
CASSPNVLRLDTEAFF | TGTGCCAGCTCACCGAACGTGCTTCGACTGGACACTGAAGCTTTCTTT | TRBV18 | - | TRBJ1-1 | -
CASSPGTSSNEQFF | TGCGCCAGCAGCCCCGGGACTAGCTCCAATGAGCAGTTCTTC | TRBV5-1 | TRBD2 | TRBJ2-1 | -
CASSQHNPTSGRTDTQYF | TGTGCCAGCAGCCAACACAACCCGACTAGCGGTCGCACAGATACGCAGTATTTT | TRBV4-2 | TRBD2 | TRBJ2-3 | few
CAWSTRDNQPQHF | TGTGCCTGGAGTACTAGGGACAATCAGCCCCAGCATTTT | TRBV30 | - | TRBJ1-5 | -
CASSLVAGIAKNIQYF | TGTGCCAGCAGCTTAGTAGCGGGAATAGCCAAAAACATTCAGTACTTC | TRBV7-9 | TRBD2 | TRBJ2-4 | -
CASSLGRAGTYEQYF | TGTGCCAGCAGCTTGGGACGGGCGGGGACTTACGAGCAGTACTTC | TRBV7-2 | - | TRBJ2-7 | few
CASSQAEDSEAFF | TGCGCCAGCAGCCAAGCTGAAGACAGTGAAGCTTTCTTT | TRBV4-3 | - | TRBJ1-1 | -
CASSRDINSPLHF | TGTGCCAGCAGTCGGGACATTAATTCACCCCTCCACTTT | TRBV25-1 | - | TRBJ1-6 | -
CASSPPGVAGEGPGFF | TGTGCCAGCAGTCCCCCTGGGGTAGCGGGAGAAGGCCCCGGGTTCTTC | TRBV27 | TRBD2 | TRBJ2-1 | -
CGWRGANTGELFF | TGTGGATGGCGGGGGGCGAACACCGGGGAGCTGTTTTTT | TRBV11-2 | TRBD2 | TRBJ2-2 | -
CASSFSGQGHSPLHF | TGTGCCAGCAGTTTCTCGGGACAGGGTCACTCACCCCTCCACTTT | TRBV6-5 | TRBD1 | TRBJ1-6 | few
CASSLDLLAGEETQYF | TGTGCCAGCAGCTTAGATCTACTAGCGGGAGAAGAGACCCAGTACTTC | TRBV7-9 | TRBD2 | TRBJ2-5 | -
CASFKLAGVGTGELFF | TGTGCCAGTTTCAAACTAGCGGGAGTCGGGACCGGGGAGCTGTTTTTT | TRBV11-2 | TRBD2 | TRBJ2-2 | few
CAISDRGQAGYTF | TGTGCCATCAGTGATAGGGGACAGGCAGGCTACACCTTC | TRBV10-3 | TRBD1 | TRBJ1-2 | few
CASAVDYEQYF | TGTGCCAGCGCCGTAGATTACGAGCAGTACTTC | TRBV25-1 | - | TRBJ2-7 | few
CASSRVGGQETQYF | TGCGCCAGCAGCCGAGTGGGGGGACAAGAGACCCAGTACTTC | TRBV5-1 | - | TRBJ2-5 | -
CASSGSQGSGQPQHF | TGTGCCAGCAGTGGTAGCCAGGGAAGTGGTCAGCCCCAGCATTTT | TRBV2 | - | TRBJ1-5 | few
CASSLTPGFNQPQHF | TGTGCCAGCAGCTTGACTCCAGGGTTCAATCAGCCCCAGCATTTT | TRBV5-6 | - | TRBJ1-5 | -
CSVGVGRVSGELFF | TGCAGCGTTGGGGTAGGGAGGGTGTCCGGGGAGCTGTTTTTT | TRBV29-1 | TRBD2 | TRBJ2-2 | few
CASSLGSHLSGSPLHF | TGTGCCAGCAGCTTAGGGTCGCACCTCTCCGGTTCACCCCTCCACTTT | TRBV7-2 | - | TRBJ1-6 | few
CASSKAAKIQRGSPPHYEQYF | TGTGCCAGCAGCAAAGCCGCGAAAATCCAGCGGGGTTCCCCCCCTCACTACGAGCAGTACTTC | TRBV21-1 | - | TRBJ2-7 | few
CASRYYGRADTQYF | TGCGCCAGCAGATATTACGGCAGGGCAGATACGCAGTATTTT | TRBV5-1 | - | TRBJ2-3 | -
CASSETPGTQYF | TGCGCCAGCAGCGAAACCCCCGGTACGCAGTATTTT | TRBV5-1 | - | TRBJ2-3 | few
CSARRSAQETQYF | TGCAGCGCTAGGCGGAGCGCCCAAGAGACCCAGTACTTC | TRBV29-1 | - | TRBJ2-5 | -
CASTRDRGLTEAFF | TGTGCCAGCACTCGGGACAGGGGGCTCACTGAAGCTTTCTTT | TRBV7-2 | TRBD1 | TRBJ1-1 | -